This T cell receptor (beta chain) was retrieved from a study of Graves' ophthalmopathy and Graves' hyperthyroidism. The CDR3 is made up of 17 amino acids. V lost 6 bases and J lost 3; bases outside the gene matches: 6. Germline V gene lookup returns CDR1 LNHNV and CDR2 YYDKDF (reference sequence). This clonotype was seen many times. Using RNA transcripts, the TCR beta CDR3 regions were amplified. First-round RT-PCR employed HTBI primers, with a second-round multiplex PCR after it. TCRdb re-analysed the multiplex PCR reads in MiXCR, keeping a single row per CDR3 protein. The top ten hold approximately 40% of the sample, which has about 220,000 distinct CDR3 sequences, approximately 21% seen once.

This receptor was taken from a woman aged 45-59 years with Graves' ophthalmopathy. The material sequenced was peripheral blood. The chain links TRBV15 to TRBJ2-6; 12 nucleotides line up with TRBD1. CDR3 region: CATRSGDRGLGANVLTF. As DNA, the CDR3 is TGTGCCACCAGGTCGGGGGACAGGGGGCTTGGGGCCAACGTCCTGACTTTC.